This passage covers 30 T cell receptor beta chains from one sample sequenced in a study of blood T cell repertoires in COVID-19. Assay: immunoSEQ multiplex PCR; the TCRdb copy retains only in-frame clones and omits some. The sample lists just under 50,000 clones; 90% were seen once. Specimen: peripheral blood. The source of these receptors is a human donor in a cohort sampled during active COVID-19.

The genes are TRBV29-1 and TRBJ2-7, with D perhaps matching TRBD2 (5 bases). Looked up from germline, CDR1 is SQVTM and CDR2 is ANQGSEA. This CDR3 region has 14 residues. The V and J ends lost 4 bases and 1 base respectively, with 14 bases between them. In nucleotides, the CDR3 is TGCAGCGTTGGAGGTGGAGCGGAGTCCTACGAGCAGTACTTC. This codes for CSVGGGAESYEQYF.

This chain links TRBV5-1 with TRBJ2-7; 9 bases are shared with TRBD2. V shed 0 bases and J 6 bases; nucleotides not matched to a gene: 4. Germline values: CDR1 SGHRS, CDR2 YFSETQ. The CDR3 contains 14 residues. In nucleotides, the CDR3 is TGCGCCAGCAGCTTGGTTCTAGCGGGAATCGAGCAGTACTTC. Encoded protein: CASSLVLAGIEQYF. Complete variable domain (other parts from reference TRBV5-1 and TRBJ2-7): KAGVTQTPRYLIKTRGQQVTLSCSPISGHRSVSWYQQTPGQGLQFLFEYFSETQRNKGNFPGRFSGRQFSNSRSEMNVSTLELGDSALYLCASSLVLAGIEQYFGPGTRLTVT.

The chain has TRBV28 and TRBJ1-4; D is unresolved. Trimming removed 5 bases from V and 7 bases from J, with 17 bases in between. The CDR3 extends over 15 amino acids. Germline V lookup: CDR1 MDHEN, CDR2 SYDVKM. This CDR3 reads CASSAPGPGSEKLFF. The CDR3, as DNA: TGTGCCAGCAGTGCCCCGGGCCCGGGGAGTGAAAAACTGTTTTTT.

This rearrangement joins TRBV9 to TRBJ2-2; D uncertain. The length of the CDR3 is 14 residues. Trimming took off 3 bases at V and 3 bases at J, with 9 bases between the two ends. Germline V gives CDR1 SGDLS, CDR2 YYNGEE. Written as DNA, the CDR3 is TGTGCCAGCAGCGCCCAGTTGTACACCGGGGAGCTGTTTTTT. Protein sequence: CASSAQLYTGELFF.

The CDR3 sequence is CASSSSGTANVLTF. CDR3 sequence (DNA): TGTGCCAGCAGTTCCTCCGGGACAGCCAACGTCCTGACTTTC. The chain couples TRBV6-5 to TRBJ2-6, with D tentatively TRBD1 (6 bases). Trimming removed 4 bases at V and 7 bases at J, with 11 bases between. Germline CDR1 reads MNHEY; CDR2 reads SVGAGI. The CDR3 is 14 amino acids.

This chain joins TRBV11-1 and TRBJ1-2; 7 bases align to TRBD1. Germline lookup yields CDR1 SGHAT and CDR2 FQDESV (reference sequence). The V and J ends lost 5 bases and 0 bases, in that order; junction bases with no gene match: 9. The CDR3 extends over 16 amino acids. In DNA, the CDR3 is TGTGCCAGCAGCCCTCCTGACAGGGCCTCTAACTATGGCTACACCTTC. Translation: CASSPPDRASNYGYTF.

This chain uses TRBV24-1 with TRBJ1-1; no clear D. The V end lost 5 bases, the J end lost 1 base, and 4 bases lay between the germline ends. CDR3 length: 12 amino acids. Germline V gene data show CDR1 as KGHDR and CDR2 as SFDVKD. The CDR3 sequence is CATSGENTEAFF. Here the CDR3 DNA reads TGTGCCACCAGTGGAGAGAACACTGAAGCTTTCTTT.

The CDR3 DNA reads as TGTGCCAGCAGTTTCCACGGGACAGCGAGGGTGGAGCAGTACTTC. It is translated as CASSFHGTARVEQYF. The chain couples TRBV27 to TRBJ2-7; 7 nucleotides align to TRBD1. Germline V gene sequence: CDR1 MNHEY, CDR2 SMNVEV (reference sequence). Trimming cost V 3 bases and J 7 bases; bases outside gene matches: 12. This CDR3 contains 15 residues.

In nucleotides, the CDR3 is TGTGCCACCAGTGATTTGGACAGGGGCGGCTATGGCTACACCTTC. Residues: CATSDLDRGGYGYTF. This rearrangement joins TRBV24-1 to TRBJ1-2; 8 bases agree with TRBD1. The CDR3 has 15 residues. Losses at the gene ends were 0 bases for V and 4 bases for J; bases not matched to a gene: 3. Germline loops: CDR1 KGHDR, CDR2 SFDVKD.

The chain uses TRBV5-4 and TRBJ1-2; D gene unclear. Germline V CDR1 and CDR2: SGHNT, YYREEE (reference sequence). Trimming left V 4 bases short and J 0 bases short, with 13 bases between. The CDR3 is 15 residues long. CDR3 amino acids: CASSPGGRANYGYTF. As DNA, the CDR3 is TGTGCCAGCAGCCCCGGAGGCAGAGCTAACTATGGCTACACCTTC.

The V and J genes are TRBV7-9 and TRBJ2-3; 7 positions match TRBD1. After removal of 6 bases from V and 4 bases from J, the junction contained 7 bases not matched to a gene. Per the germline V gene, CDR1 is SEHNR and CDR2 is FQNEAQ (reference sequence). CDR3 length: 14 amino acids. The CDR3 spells CASRPRQGSDTQYF. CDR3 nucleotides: TGTGCCAGCAGACCCAGACAGGGATCAGATACGCAGTATTTT.

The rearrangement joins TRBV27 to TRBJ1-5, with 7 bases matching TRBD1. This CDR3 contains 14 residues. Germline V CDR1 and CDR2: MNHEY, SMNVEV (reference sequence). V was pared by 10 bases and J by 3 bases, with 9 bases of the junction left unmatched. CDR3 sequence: CATKGGQYNQPQHF. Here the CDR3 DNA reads TGTGCCACCAAGGGGGGACAGTACAATCAGCCCCAGCATTTT.

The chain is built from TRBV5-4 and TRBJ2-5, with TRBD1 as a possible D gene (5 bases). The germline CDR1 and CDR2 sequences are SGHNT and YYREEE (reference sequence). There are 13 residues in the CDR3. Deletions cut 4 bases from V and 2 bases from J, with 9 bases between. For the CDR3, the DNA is TGTGCCAGCAGCCGAGGACAACAAGAGACCCAGTACTTC. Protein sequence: CASSRGQQETQYF.

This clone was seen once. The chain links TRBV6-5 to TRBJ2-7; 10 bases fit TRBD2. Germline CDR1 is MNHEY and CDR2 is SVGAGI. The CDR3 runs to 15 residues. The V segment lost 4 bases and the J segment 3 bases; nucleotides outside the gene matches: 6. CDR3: CASSSLAGVSYEQYF. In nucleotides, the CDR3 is TGTGCCAGCAGTTCCCTAGCGGGAGTAAGCTACGAGCAGTACTTC.

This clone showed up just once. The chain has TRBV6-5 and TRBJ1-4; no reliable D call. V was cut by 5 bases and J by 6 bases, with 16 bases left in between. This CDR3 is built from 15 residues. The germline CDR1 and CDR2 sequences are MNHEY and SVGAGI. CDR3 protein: CASSNNRFWDEKLFF. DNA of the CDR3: TGTGCCAGCAGTAACAACAGATTCTGGGATGAAAAACTGTTTTTT.

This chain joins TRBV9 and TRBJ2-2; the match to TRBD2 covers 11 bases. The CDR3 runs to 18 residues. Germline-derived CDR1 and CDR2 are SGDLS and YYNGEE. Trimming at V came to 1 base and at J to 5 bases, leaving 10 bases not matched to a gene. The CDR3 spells CASSVSVSGRAVTGELFF. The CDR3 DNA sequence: TGTGCCAGCAGCGTATCAGTTAGCGGGAGGGCGGTAACCGGGGAGCTGTTTTTT.

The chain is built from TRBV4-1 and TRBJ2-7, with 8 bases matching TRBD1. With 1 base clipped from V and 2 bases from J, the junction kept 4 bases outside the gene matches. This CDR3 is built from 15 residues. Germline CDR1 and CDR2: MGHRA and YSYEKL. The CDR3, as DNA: TGCGCCAGCAGCCAAGGAGACAGGGGCACCTACGAGCAGTACGTC. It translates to CASSQGDRGTYEQYV.

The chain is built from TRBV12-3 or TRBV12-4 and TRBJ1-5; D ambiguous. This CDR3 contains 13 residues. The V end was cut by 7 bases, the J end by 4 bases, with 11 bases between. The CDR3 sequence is CASTWRPNQPQHF. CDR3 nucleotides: TGTGCCAGCACATGGCGGCCTAATCAGCCCCAGCATTTT.

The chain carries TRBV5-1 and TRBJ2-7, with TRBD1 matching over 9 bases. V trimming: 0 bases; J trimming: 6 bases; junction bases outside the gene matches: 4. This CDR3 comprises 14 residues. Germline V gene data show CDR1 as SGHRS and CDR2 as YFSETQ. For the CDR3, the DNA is TGCGCCAGCAGCTTGGAGGGACAGGGTGGCGAGCAGTACGTC. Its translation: CASSLEGQGGEQYV.

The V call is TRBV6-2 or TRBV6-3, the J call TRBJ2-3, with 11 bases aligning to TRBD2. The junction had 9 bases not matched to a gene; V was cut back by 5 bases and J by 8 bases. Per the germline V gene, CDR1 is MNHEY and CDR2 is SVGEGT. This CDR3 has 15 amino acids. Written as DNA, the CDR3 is TGTGCCAGCAGTCGGGGGACTAGCGGAGGGGGTACGCAGTATTTT. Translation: CASSRGTSGGGTQYF.

CDR3 sequence (DNA): TGTGCCACCAGTGGTCCTGAAGACAGCCACTATGGCTACACCTTC. Its protein product is CATSGPEDSHYGYTF. The chain has TRBV24-1 and TRBJ1-2; D perhaps matches TRBD1 (5 bases). The V gene lost 5 bases and the J gene lost 3 bases, with 15 bases spanning the gap. Germline CDR1 KGHDR, CDR2 SFDVKD. This CDR3 comprises 15 residues.

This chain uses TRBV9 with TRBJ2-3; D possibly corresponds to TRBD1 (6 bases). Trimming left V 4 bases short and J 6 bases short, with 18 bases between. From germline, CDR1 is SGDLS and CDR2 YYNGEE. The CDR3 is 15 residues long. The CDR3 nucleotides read TGTGCCAGCAGCCCGCCCGGGACAACAAGGGATACGCAGTATTTT. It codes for CASSPPGTTRDTQYF.

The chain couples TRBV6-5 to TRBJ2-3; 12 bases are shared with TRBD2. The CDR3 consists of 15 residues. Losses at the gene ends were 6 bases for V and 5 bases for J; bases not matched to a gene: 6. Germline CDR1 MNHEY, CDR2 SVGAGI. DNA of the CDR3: TGTGCCAGCAGCCGCGGACTAGCGGGATTAGATACGCAGTATTTT. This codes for CASSRGLAGLDTQYF.

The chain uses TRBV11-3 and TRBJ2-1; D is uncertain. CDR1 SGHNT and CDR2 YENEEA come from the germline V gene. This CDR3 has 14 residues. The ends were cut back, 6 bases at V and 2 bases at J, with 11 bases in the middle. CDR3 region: CASRRHDTYNEQFF. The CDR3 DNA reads TGTGCCAGCAGGCGTCACGATACCTACAATGAGCAGTTCTTC.

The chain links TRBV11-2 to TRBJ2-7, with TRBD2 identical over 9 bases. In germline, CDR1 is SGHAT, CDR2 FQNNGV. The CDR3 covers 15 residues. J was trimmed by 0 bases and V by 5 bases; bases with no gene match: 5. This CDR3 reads CASSRKTSGSYEQYF. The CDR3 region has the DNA TGTGCCAGCAGCCGGAAGACTAGCGGCTCCTACGAGCAGTACTTC.

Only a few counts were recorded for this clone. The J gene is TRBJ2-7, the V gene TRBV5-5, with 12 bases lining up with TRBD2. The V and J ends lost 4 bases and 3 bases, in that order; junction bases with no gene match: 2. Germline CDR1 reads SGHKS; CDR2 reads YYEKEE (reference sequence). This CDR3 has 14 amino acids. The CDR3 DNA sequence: TGTGCCAGCAGCCGACTAGCGGGAGACTACGAGCAGTACTTC. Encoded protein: CASSRLAGDYEQYF.

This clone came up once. The CDR3 DNA is TGTGCCACCAGCCAAAGGACAGAGAACACCGGGGAGCTGTTTTTT. Translated, it gives CATSQRTENTGELFF. The chain recombines TRBV15 with TRBJ2-2; tentatively, D is TRBD1 (6 bases). CDR3 size: 15 residues. Germline CDR1 reads LNHNV; CDR2 reads YYDKDF (reference sequence). Trimming pared 5 bases from V and 1 base from J, leaving 11 bases between.

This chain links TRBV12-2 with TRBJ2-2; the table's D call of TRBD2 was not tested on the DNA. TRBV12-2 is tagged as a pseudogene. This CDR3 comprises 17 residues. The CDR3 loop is CASRLGLGGCCTGELFF. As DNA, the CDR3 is TGTGCAAGTCGCTTAGGGCTCGGGGGGTGTTGCACCGGGGAGCTGTTTTTT.

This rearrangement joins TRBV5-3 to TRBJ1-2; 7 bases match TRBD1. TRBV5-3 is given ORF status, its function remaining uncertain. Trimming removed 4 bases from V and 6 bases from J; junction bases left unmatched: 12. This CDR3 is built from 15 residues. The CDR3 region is CARSGGQEIRDGYTF. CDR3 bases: TGTGCCAGAAGCGGCGGACAGGAGATTCGTGATGGCTACACCTTC.

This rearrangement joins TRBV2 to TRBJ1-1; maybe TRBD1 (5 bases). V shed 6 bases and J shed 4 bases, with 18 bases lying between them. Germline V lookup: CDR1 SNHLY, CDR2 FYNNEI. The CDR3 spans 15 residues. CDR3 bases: TGTGCCAGCAGGGAGGGGTCCGGCTGGGGCACTGAAGCTTTCTTT. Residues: CASREGSGWGTEAFF. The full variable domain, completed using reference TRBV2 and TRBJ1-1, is EPEVTQTPSHQVTQMGQEVILRCVPISNHLYFYWYRQILGQKVEFLVSFYNNEISEKSEIFDDQFSVERPDGSNFTLKIRSTKLEDSAMYFCASREGSGWGTEAFFGQGTRLTVV.